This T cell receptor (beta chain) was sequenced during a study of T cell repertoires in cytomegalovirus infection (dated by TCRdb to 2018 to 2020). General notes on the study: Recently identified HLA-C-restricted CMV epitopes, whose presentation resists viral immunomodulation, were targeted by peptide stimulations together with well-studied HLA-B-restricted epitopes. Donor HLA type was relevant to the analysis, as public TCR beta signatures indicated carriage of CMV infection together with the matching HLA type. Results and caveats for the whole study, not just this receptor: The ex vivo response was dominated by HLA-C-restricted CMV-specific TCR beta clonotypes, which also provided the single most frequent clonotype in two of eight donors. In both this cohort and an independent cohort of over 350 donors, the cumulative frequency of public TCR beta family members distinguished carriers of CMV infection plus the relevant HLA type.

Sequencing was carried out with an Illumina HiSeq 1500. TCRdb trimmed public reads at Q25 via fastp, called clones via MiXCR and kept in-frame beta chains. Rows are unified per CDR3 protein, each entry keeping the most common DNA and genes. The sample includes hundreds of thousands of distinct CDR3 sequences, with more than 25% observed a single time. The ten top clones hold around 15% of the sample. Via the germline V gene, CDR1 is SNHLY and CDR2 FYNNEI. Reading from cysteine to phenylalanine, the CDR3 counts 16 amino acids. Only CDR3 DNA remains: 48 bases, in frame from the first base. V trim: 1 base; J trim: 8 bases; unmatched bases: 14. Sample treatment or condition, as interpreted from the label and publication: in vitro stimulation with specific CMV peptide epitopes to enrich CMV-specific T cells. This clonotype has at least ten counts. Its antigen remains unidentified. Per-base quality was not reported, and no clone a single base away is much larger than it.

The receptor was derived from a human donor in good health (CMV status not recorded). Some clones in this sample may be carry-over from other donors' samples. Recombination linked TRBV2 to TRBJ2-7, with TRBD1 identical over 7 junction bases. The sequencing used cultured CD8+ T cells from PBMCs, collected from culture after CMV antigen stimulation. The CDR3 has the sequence CASSEDSTGYIFKQYF. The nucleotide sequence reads TGTGCCAGCAGTGAAGATTCGACAGGGTATATTTTTAAGCAGTACTTC.